The 22 T cell receptor beta chains in this list originate from one sample, sequenced in a study of T cell responses to AZD1222 COVID-19 vaccine. Data came from immunoSEQ multiplex PCR; TCRdb stores just in-frame clones and leaves some out. The table shows about 120,000 clones, with roughly nine tenths occurring only once. The sample here was peripheral blood, taken on day 0 of AZD1222 vaccination. Receptors originate from an adult in good health.

This chain links TRBV2 with TRBJ1-1; D is ambiguous. The V and J ends lost 4 bases and 0 bases respectively, with 12 bases between them. Germline V gene data show CDR1 as SNHLY and CDR2 as FYNNEI. The CDR3 consists of 15 residues. The CDR3 DNA follows: TGTGCCAGCAGTGGGGTTTTCGGTTTGAACACTGAAGCTTTCTTT. It yields the protein CASSGVFGLNTEAFF.

This clone was observed a single time. The chain uses TRBV4-3 and TRBJ1-2, with no clear D. Between the trimmed V and J ends, which lost 4 bases and 2 bases, there was a span of 11 bases. Germline V gene sequence: CDR1 LGHNA, CDR2 YSLEER. This CDR3 region has 14 residues. The CDR3 nucleotides are TGCGCCAGCAGCCCGACCCCCTACAACTATGGCTACACCTTC. It codes for CASSPTPYNYGYTF.

The chain's CDR3 is CATSDTPGGQEGSQPQHF. CDR3 nucleotide sequence: TGTGCCACCAGTGATACCCCGGGGGGGCAGGAGGGATCCCAGCCCCAGCATTTT. The rearrangement joins TRBV24-1 to TRBJ1-5; perhaps TRBD1 as D (6 bases). This CDR3 region has 18 residues. Germline V CDR1 and CDR2: KGHDR, SFDVKD. The V end lost 3 bases, the J end lost 7 bases, and 24 bases lay between the germline ends.

The chain uses TRBV15 and TRBJ1-4; maybe TRBD1 (6 bases). Trimming shortened V by 3 bases and J by 5 bases, and 10 bases separated the two germline ends. The germline gives CDR1 LNHNV, CDR2 YYDKDF (reference sequence). The CDR3 is 14 amino acids. CDR3 sequence (DNA): TGTGCCACCAGCAGGGGGCAGGGGAATGAAAAACTGTTTTTT. Its protein product is CATSRGQGNEKLFF.

In this sample, this clone turned up once. The V gene is TRBV6-5, the J gene TRBJ1-3; D uncertain. The V end lost 6 bases, the J end lost 0 bases, and 6 bases lay between the germline ends. The CDR3 contains 13 residues. Germline V gene lookup returns CDR1 MNHEY and CDR2 SVGAGI. The CDR3 loop reads CASRQSSGNTIYF. The CDR3 DNA follows: TGTGCCAGCAGACAGAGCTCTGGAAACACCATATATTTT.

The CDR3, as DNA: TGTGCCAGCAGCTTATCCTTACTGTATGGCTACACCTTC. Translated, it gives CASSLSLLYGYTF. The chain is built from TRBV5-5 and TRBJ1-2; D is unresolved. V was cut by 2 bases and J by 5 bases, with 10 bases left in between. CDR3 length: 13 residues. Germline V gene data show CDR1 as SGHKS and CDR2 as YYEKEE (reference sequence).

The V call is TRBV6-5, the J call TRBJ1-3; D unclear. The CDR3 totals 16 residues. V dropped 2 bases and J dropped 0 bases, with 11 bases sitting between them. In germline, CDR1 is MNHEY, CDR2 SVGAGI. CDR3 sequence: CASSYGVPSSGNTIYF. The DNA of the CDR3 is TGTGCCAGCAGTTACGGGGTGCCTTCCTCTGGAAACACCATATATTTT.

The V call is TRBV2, the J call TRBJ1-5; no reliable D call. With 8 bases removed from V and 7 bases from J, the gap between germline ends came to 12 bases. Germline V gene data show CDR1 as SNHLY and CDR2 as FYNNEI. This CDR3 contains 12 residues. CDR3 amino acids: CASGQLWQPQHF. The DNA of the CDR3 is TGTGCCAGCGGCCAGCTTTGGCAGCCCCAGCATTTT.

The chain joins TRBV5-6 to TRBJ1-2; 7 bases match TRBD1. From germline, CDR1 is SGHDT and CDR2 YYEEEE. V lost 2 bases, J lost 8 bases, and 6 bases stayed unmatched. The length of the CDR3 is 13 residues. The CDR3 region is CASSFPTGEGYTF. The CDR3 DNA sequence: TGTGCCAGCAGCTTCCCCACAGGGGAAGGCTACACCTTC.

This rearrangement joins TRBV3-1 (or the pseudogene TRBV3-2) to TRBJ2-1; D remains ambiguous. The length of the CDR3 is 15 residues. CDR1 LGHDT and CDR2 YNNKEL come from the germline V gene (reference sequence). The V and J ends lost 0 bases and 5 bases respectively, with 11 bases between them. Here the CDR3 reads CASSQDQSWDNEQFF. In DNA, the CDR3 is TGTGCCAGCAGCCAAGATCAAAGTTGGGACAATGAGCAGTTCTTC.

V is TRBV4-1 and J is TRBJ1-6, with a weak D call TRBD1 (5 bases). This CDR3 is 15 amino acids long. The V end was cut by 1 base, the J end by 13 bases, with 17 bases between. Per the germline V gene, CDR1 is MGHRA and CDR2 is YSYEKL. CDR3 protein: CASSQVWDSSSPLHF. The DNA for the CDR3 is TGCGCCAGCAGCCAAGTGTGGGACTCTTCAAGCCCCCTCCACTTT.

V usage is TRBV5-1 and J usage is TRBJ2-3, with D possibly matching TRBD1 (6 bases). The CDR3 covers 14 residues. Germline lookup yields CDR1 SGHRS and CDR2 YFSETQ. Trimming took 4 bases from V and 6 from J, leaving 15 bases between them. The CDR3 sequence is CASSPGQGLDTQYF. DNA of the CDR3: TGCGCCAGCAGCCCGGGTCAGGGGTTGGATACGCAGTATTTT.

The rearrangement links TRBV7-9 to TRBJ1-2; D is undetermined. Per the germline V gene, CDR1 is SEHNR and CDR2 is FQNEAQ (reference sequence). V lost 3 bases, J lost 6 bases, and 17 bases lay in between. The CDR3 consists of 15 residues. The CDR3 DNA is TGTGCCAGCAGCTTCCAGGTTTACGGGTCGGATGGCTACACCTTC. This translates into CASSFQVYGSDGYTF.

The count of this clone is one. The chain combines TRBV5-4 with TRBJ2-1; 7 bases are shared with TRBD2. V was clipped by 0 bases and J by 4 bases; unmatched bases: 1. This CDR3 comprises 14 residues. The germline gives CDR1 SGHNT, CDR2 YYREEE (reference sequence). The CDR3 region is CASSLGSGYNEQFF. The CDR3, as DNA: TGTGCCAGCAGCTTGGGTAGCGGGTACAATGAGCAGTTCTTC.

The chain joins TRBV18 to TRBJ2-7; 8 bases are a match to TRBD1. Germline V gene lookup returns CDR1 KGHSH and CDR2 LQKENI. This CDR3 is built from 13 residues. CDR3 DNA: TGTGCCAGCTCACCAGAAGCTCAGGGGGCGAGGAGTGTC. Translated: CASSPEAQGARSV.

The chain employs TRBV18 and TRBJ2-4; possible D gene TRBD2, 5 bases. This CDR3 has 16 amino acids. Germline V gene lookup returns CDR1 KGHSH and CDR2 LQKENI. Between the trimmed V and J ends, which lost 3 bases and 1 base, there was a span of 13 bases. The CDR3 here is CASSPIEGGAKNIQYF. In nucleotides, the CDR3 is TGTGCCAGCTCACCCATCGAGGGTGGGGCCAAAAACATTCAGTACTTC.

DNA for the CDR3: TGTGCCAGCAGTGATTCGGGGGATCAGCCCCAGCATTTT. Translation gives CASSDSGDQPQHF. V is TRBV6-1 and J is TRBJ1-5; perhaps TRBD1 as D (5 bases). V lost 3 bases and J 5 bases, leaving 8 bases between the germline ends. The V gene's germline CDR1 is MNHNS and CDR2 SASEGT. This CDR3 spans 13 amino acids.

The V and J genes are TRBV6-4 and TRBJ2-7; no clear D. There are 14 residues in the CDR3. Trimming left V 3 bases short and J 3 bases short, with 12 bases between. Looked up from germline, CDR1 is MRHNA and CDR2 is SNTAGT. The CDR3 nucleotides are TGTGCCAGCAGTGATCCCGCAGGAGACTACGAGCAGTACGTC. It translates to CASSDPAGDYEQYV.

V and J are TRBV7-2 and TRBJ2-1, with 8 nucleotides matching TRBD2. This CDR3 is built from 13 residues. Trimming cost V 5 bases and J 16 bases; bases outside gene matches: 13. Germline CDR1 reads SGHTA; CDR2 reads FQGNSA. CDR3 sequence reads: CASSKGREREYFF. The CDR3 coding sequence is TGTGCCAGCAGCAAGGGGCGGGAGCGGGAGTACTTCTTC.

This clone occurred once. The J gene is TRBJ2-1, the V gene TRBV5-1; possible D gene TRBD2, 6 bases. The CDR3 is made up of 15 amino acids. The germline V gene encodes CDR1 SGHRS and CDR2 YFSETQ. V shed 0 bases and J shed 7 bases, with 14 bases lying between them. The DNA of the CDR3 is TGCGCCAGCAGCTTGGGTCCGGGGGAAAGTAATGAGCAGTTCTTC. It is translated as CASSLGPGESNEQFF.

This clone was observed a single time. The chain uses TRBV6-2 or TRBV6-3 and TRBJ2-1, with 9 bases identical to TRBD2. This CDR3 is built from 15 residues. V was clipped by 2 bases and J by 2 bases; unmatched bases: 1. CDR1 is MNHEY and CDR2 is SVGEGT in the germline V gene. CDR3 DNA: TGTGCCAGCAGTTACGGCGGGAGGGCCTACAATGAGCAGTTCTTC. Its translation is CASSYGGRAYNEQFF.

The chain is built from TRBV6-5 and TRBJ1-2, with TRBD1 as a possible D gene (5 bases). V was clipped by 8 bases and J by 4 bases, with 17 bases between them. Germline V CDR1 and CDR2: MNHEY, SVGAGI. The CDR3 has 14 amino acids. The CDR3 sequence is CASGPGGVSYGYTF. Here the CDR3 DNA reads TGTGCCAGCGGTCCCGGGGGGGTAAGCTATGGCTACACCTTC.